These 17 T cell receptor beta chains were sequenced from one sample in a study of neoadjuvant nivolumab and ipilimumab in lung cancer. Method: immunoSEQ multiplex PCR; TCRdb's copy keeps in-frame clones and lacks some. The sample consists of tens of thousands of clones, 90% of them appearing once. Sequenced here: peripheral blood, sampled after neoadjuvant nivolumab, alone or with ipilimumab, at or shortly before surgery. These receptor sequences come from an adult with non-small cell lung cancer.

The chain has TRBV7-7 and TRBJ1-1; TRBD1 might be the D (5 bases). Germline V CDR1 and CDR2: SSHAT, FNYEAQ (reference sequence). Trimming stripped 1 base from V and 4 bases from J, with 7 bases between. This CDR3 is 13 amino acids long. The CDR3 sequence: CASSLGQGTEAFF. For the CDR3, the DNA is TGTGCCAGCAGCTTAGGGCAGGGCACTGAAGCTTTCTTT.

This clone was seen a handful of times. This CDR3 is CASSRAGQGNGYTF. CDR3 DNA sequence: TGTGCCAGCAGCCGCGCGGGACAGGGTAATGGCTACACCTTC. The V gene is TRBV7-9, the J gene TRBJ1-2; the match to TRBD1 covers 9 bases. Looked up from germline, CDR1 is SEHNR and CDR2 is FQNEAQ (reference sequence). The V gene end was trimmed by 5 bases and the J gene end by 6 bases; junction bases not matched to a gene: 7. The CDR3 totals 14 residues.

This chain connects TRBV6-1 to TRBJ1-3; D is undetermined. Trimming removed 0 bases at V and 4 bases at J, with 4 bases between. The CDR3 spans 13 residues. Germline V gene lookup returns CDR1 MNHNS and CDR2 SASEGT. The CDR3, as DNA: TGTGCCAGCAGTGAAGCTGGGGGAAACACCATATATTTT. As protein: CASSEAGGNTIYF.

This clone was seen once. CDR3 sequence (DNA): TGCGCCAGCAGCCAAGTCCCGGGGGGAGGGACCCAGTACTTC. It translates to CASSQVPGGGTQYF. The chain uses TRBV4-1 and TRBJ2-5; TRBD2 agrees at 7 bases. Germline V gene sequence: CDR1 MGHRA, CDR2 YSYEKL. Losses at the gene ends were 1 base for V and 7 bases for J; bases not matched to a gene: 6. The CDR3 sequence is 14 residues long.

The rearrangement joins TRBV28 to TRBJ2-5; 8 nucleotides match TRBD1. The germline gives CDR1 MDHEN, CDR2 SYDVKM. The CDR3 is made up of 14 amino acids. The J segment lost 1 base and the V segment lost 4 bases, leaving 2 bases of the junction unmatched. The CDR3 loop reads CASSSDRVQETQYF. The DNA of the CDR3 is TGTGCCAGCAGTTCGGACAGGGTCCAAGAGACCCAGTACTTC.

The chain carries TRBV4-2 and TRBJ1-1; D not certain. CDR3 length equals 13 residues. Trimming removed 2 bases at V and 3 bases at J, with 7 bases between. The germline V gene encodes CDR1 LGHNA and CDR2 YNFKEQ. The CDR3 DNA reads as TGTGCCAGCAGCCAAAACGGGGACACTGAAGCTTTCTTT. It yields the protein CASSQNGDTEAFF.

The sample holds one count of this clone. The chain uses TRBV14 and TRBJ1-6; D is unresolved. This CDR3 has 13 residues. V shed 1 base and J shed 7 bases, with 5 bases lying between them. From germline, CDR1 is SGHDN and CDR2 FVKESK. DNA of the CDR3: TGTGCCAGCAGCCAAGTTCAGAATTCACCCCTCCACTTT. It specifies CASSQVQNSPLHF.

The chain employs TRBV2 and TRBJ2-7; D unresolved. Germline CDR1 and CDR2: SNHLY and FYNNEI. This CDR3 has 14 amino acids. Trimming pared 2 bases from V and 2 bases from J, leaving 10 bases between. The CDR3 region is CASSESRTTYEQYF. In DNA form, the CDR3 reads TGTGCCAGCAGTGAATCCAGGACCACCTACGAGCAGTACTTC.

This chain's CDR3 is CASSAEYEQYF. Written as DNA, the CDR3 is TGTGCCAGCAGTGCTGAGTACGAGCAGTACTTC. The chain joins TRBV2 to TRBJ2-7; D is uncertain. CDR1 SNHLY and CDR2 FYNNEI come from the germline V gene. This CDR3 contains 11 residues. Trimming took off 4 bases at V and 4 bases at J, with 5 bases between the two ends.

This clone was detected once. V and J are TRBV2 and TRBJ2-7; 11 bases line up with TRBD2. CDR1 and CDR2 from the germline V gene are SNHLY and FYNNEI. This CDR3 spans 15 amino acids. Trimming took 4 bases from V and 7 from J; bases not matched to a gene: 9. CDR3 DNA: TGTGCCAGCAGTGCTTTGACTAGCGGGGCCTGGGAGCAGTACTTC. This sequence encodes CASSALTSGAWEQYF.

The CDR3 sequence is CASRSWGQPGQGAYEQYF. The CDR3 region has the DNA TGTGCCAGCCGCTCATGGGGCCAACCGGGACAGGGGGCTTACGAGCAGTACTTC. V is TRBV27 and J is TRBJ2-7, with TRBD1 identical over 12 bases. Germline V gene sequence: CDR1 MNHEY, CDR2 SMNVEV (reference sequence). The CDR3 sequence is 18 residues long. The ends lost 8 bases at V and 4 bases at J; junction bases unmatched: 18.

This sequence joins TRBV10-1 and TRBJ2-3, with 11 bases matching TRBD2. There are 15 residues in the CDR3. Looked up from germline, CDR1 is WNHNN and CDR2 is SYGVQD (reference sequence). J lost 5 bases, V lost 3 bases, and 4 bases had no gene match. CDR3: CASSDPSGGLDTQYF. The CDR3 DNA reads TGCGCCAGCAGTGACCCTAGCGGGGGGTTAGATACGCAGTATTTT.

The chain combines TRBV5-1 with TRBJ1-1; D gene ambiguous. CDR3 length equals 15 residues. Per germline, CDR1 SGHRS and CDR2 YFSETQ. Trimming took 4 bases from V and 1 from J, leaving 14 bases between them. The CDR3 sequence is CASSLEAAGNTEAFF. The DNA for the CDR3 is TGCGCCAGCAGCCTAGAGGCAGCCGGGAACACTGAAGCTTTCTTT.

V is TRBV6-6 and J is TRBJ2-1, with 10 nucleotides matching TRBD2. This CDR3 contains 12 residues. The V gene end was trimmed by 4 bases and the J gene end by 13 bases; junction bases not matched to a gene: 4. Germline CDR1 MNHNY, CDR2 SVGAGI (reference sequence). The CDR3 nucleotides are TGTGCCAGCAGTTTTTTAGCGGGGGGACAGTTCTTC. Amino acid sequence: CASSFLAGGQFF.

This clone is a singleton in its sample. This sequence joins TRBV7-9 and TRBJ2-5; D possibly matches TRBD1 or TRBD2 (5 bases each). In germline, CDR1 is SEHNR, CDR2 FQNEAQ (reference sequence). The CDR3 consists of 15 residues. V was trimmed by 2 bases and J by 3 bases, leaving 13 bases between them. The CDR3 coding sequence is TGTGCCAGCAGCTTACAGCGGACATCCGAAGAGACCCAGTACTTC. Amino acid sequence: CASSLQRTSEETQYF.

The V and J genes are TRBV18 and TRBJ2-7, with D uncertain. V was trimmed by 0 bases and J by 3 bases, leaving 6 bases between them. Germline CDR1 is KGHSH and CDR2 is LQKENI. The CDR3 spans 13 residues. CDR3 coding DNA: TGTGCCAGCTCACCACCAGTGGGCTACGAGCAGTACTTC. Translated, it gives CASSPPVGYEQYF.

The chain links TRBV5-4 to TRBJ2-1; the D gene could be TRBD1 or TRBD2 (5 bases each). This CDR3 has 16 amino acids. From germline, CDR1 is SGHNT and CDR2 YYREEE (reference sequence). V was shortened by 0 bases and J by 2 bases, with 12 bases between the two germline ends. The CDR3 here is CASSLAGTLTYNEQFF. DNA for the CDR3: TGTGCCAGCAGCTTGGCCGGGACGCTTACCTACAATGAGCAGTTCTTC. Drawing the rest from reference TRBV5-4 and TRBJ2-1, the complete variable domain is ETGVTQSPTHLIKTRGQQVTLRCSSQSGHNTVSWYQQALGQGPQFIFQYYREEENGRGNFPPRFSGLQFPNYSSELNVNALELDDSALYLCASSLAGTLTYNEQFFGPGTRLTVL.